This TCR beta chain was observed in a study of T cell responses to AZD1222 COVID-19 vaccine. Notes on the study in general: Only a handful of AZD1222 recipients, roughly 6 in all, had baseline seropositivity. Along spike, vaccine-associated CD4 TCRs were found throughout, with dominance at 160-218 and 743-854. Most donors were white British, females outnumbered males, and clonal diversity was possibly underestimated.

The data were produced by immunoSEQ multiplex PCR, yet TCRdb's version contains in-frame clones alone and is incomplete. Of 90,000 to 110,000 clones in the sample, around 87% were seen once. CDR3 length: 15 residues. CDR1 and CDR2 from the germline V gene are LGHNA and YNFKEQ. The V and J ends lost 0 bases and 1 base respectively, with 9 bases between them. This clone is a singleton in its sample. Antigen unknown. The chain has TRBV4-2 and TRBJ1-1; D not certain. The TCR comes from an adult who received the AZD1222 COVID-19 vaccine. The sequences come from peripheral blood, collected 28 days after the second AZD1222 dose. CDR3 protein: CASSQDLEGNTEAFF. Here the CDR3 DNA reads TGTGCCAGCAGCCAAGATTTAGAGGGGAACACTGAAGCTTTCTTT.